Presented here are 4 T cell receptor beta chains from one specimen sequenced in a study of T cell changes during pregnancy in multiple sclerosis. Measured with immunoSEQ multiplex PCR; TCRdb has only the in-frame clones, and not every one. The data show around 24,000 clones, around nine tenths seen once. This specimen consisted of CD8+ T cells from peripheral blood mononuclear cells, obtained in the first trimester of pregnancy. The receptors here all came from a female donor in good health, enrolled as a control in a pregnancy study.

CDR3 loop: CASSIGLNYGYTF. CDR3 sequence (DNA): TGTGCCAGTAGTATAGGACTTAACTATGGCTACACCTTC. The rearrangement uses TRBV19 and TRBJ1-2; D gene unclear. Germline V lookup: CDR1 LNHDA, CDR2 SQIVND (reference sequence). This CDR3 is 13 amino acids long. Trimming left V 1 base short and J 1 base short, with 4 bases between.

This clone was recorded once. This sequence joins TRBV19 and TRBJ1-4; no definite D call. CDR1 and CDR2 (germline): LNHDA, SQIVND (reference sequence). This CDR3 spans 13 amino acids. The V gene lost 5 bases and the J gene lost 7 bases, with 11 bases spanning the gap. The chain's CDR3 is CASSLRGGEKLFF. The CDR3 coding sequence is TGTGCCAGTAGTTTACGGGGAGGTGAAAAACTGTTTTTT. Complete variable domain (other parts from reference TRBV19 and TRBJ1-4): DGGITQSPKYLFRKEGQNVTLSCEQNLNHDAMYWYRQDPGQGLRLIYYSQIVNDFQKGDIAEGYSVSREKKESFPLTVTSAQKNPTAFYLCASSLRGGEKLFFGSGTQLSVL.

CDR3 sequence reads: CASFSDRGASSGNTIYF. The CDR3 region has the DNA TGCGCCAGCTTCTCGGACAGGGGGGCCTCCTCTGGAAACACCATATATTTT. The chain has TRBV10-1 and TRBJ1-3, with 10 bases aligning to TRBD1. This CDR3 comprises 17 residues. Germline CDR1 WNHNN, CDR2 SYGVQD (reference sequence). J was trimmed by 0 bases and V by 8 bases; bases with no gene match: 10.

The chain recombines TRBV9 with TRBJ1-6, with 7 nucleotides matching TRBD1. The V and J ends lost 3 bases and 6 bases, in that order; junction bases with no gene match: 3. Per the germline V gene, CDR1 is SGDLS and CDR2 is YYNGEE. The CDR3 has 14 amino acids. The CDR3, as DNA: TGTGCCAGCAGCGGGGACAGCCTTAATTCACCCCTCCACTTT. Its translation is CASSGDSLNSPLHF.